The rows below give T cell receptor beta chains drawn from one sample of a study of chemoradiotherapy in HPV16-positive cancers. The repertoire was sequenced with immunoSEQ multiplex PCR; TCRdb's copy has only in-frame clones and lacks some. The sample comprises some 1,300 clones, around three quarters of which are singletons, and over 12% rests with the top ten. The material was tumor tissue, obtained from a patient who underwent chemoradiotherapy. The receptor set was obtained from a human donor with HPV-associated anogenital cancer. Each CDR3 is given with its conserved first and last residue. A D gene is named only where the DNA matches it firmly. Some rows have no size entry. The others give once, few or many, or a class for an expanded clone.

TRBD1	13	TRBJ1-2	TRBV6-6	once	CASRGQGNYGYTF	TGTGCCAGCAGGGGACAGGGTAACTATGGCTACACCTTC
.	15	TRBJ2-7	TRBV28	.	CASSGLQGPSTGQYF	TGTGCCAGCAGCGGATTACAGGGACCCTCTACGGGGCAGTACTTC
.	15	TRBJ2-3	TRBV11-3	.	CASSHAGTTTDTQYF	TGTGCCAGCAGCCACGCCGGGACAACCACAGATACGCAGTATTTT
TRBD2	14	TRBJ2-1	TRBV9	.	CANLSGSSYNEQFF	TGTGCCAACCTTAGCGGGAGCTCCTACAATGAGCAGTTCTTC
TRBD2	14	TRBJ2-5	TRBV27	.	CASSQTSGQETQYF	TGTGCCAGCAGTCAAACTAGCGGCCAAGAGACCCAGTACTTC
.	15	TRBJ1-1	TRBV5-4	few	CASSQYIQGGTEAFF	TGTGCCAGCAGCCAATATATCCAGGGTGGCACTGAAGCTTTCTTT
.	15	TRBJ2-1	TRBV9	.	CASSVRDISYNEQFF	TGTGCCAGCAGCGTCAGGGACATCTCCTACAATGAGCAGTTCTTC
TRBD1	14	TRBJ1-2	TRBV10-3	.	CAISDRQGSYGYTF	TGTGCCATCAGTGATCGACAGGGTAGCTATGGCTACACCTTC
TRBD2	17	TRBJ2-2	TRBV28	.	CASSASLGLENTGELFF	TGTGCCAGCAGTGCAAGCCTGGGACTAGAGAACACCGGGGAGCTGTTTTTT
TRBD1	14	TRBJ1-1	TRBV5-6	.	CASSLQGAILEAFF	TGTGCCAGCAGCTTGCAGGGGGCTATACTTGAAGCTTTCTTT
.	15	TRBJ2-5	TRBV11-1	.	CASSFWGVERGTQYF	TGTGCCAGCAGCTTTTGGGGAGTAGAGAGGGGGACCCAGTACTTC
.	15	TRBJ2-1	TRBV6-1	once	CASSEGGGGRNEQFF	TGTGCCAGCAGTGAGGGGGGCGGAGGTCGCAATGAGCAGTTCTTC
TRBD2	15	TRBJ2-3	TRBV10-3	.	CAISPGLANSDTQYF	TGTGCCATCTCACCGGGACTAGCGAATTCTGATACGCAGTATTTT
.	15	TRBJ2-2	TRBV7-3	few	CASSSPQGFPGELFF	TGTGCCAGCAGCTCCCCACAGGGATTTCCCGGGGAGCTGTTTTTT
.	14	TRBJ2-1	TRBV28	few	CASRLAEWHNEQFF	TGTGCCAGCAGACTAGCTGAATGGCACAATGAGCAGTTCTTC
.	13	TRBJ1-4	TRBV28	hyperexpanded	CASSPLSNEKLFF	TGTGCCAGCAGTCCTCTTTCGAATGAAAAACTGTTTTTT
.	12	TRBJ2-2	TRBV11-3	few	CASSLETGELFF	TGTGCCAGCAGCTTGGAAACCGGGGAGCTGTTTTTT
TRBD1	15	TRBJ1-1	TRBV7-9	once	CASSGRDSARAEAFF	TGTGCCAGCAGCGGAAGGGACAGCGCAAGGGCTGAAGCTTTCTTT
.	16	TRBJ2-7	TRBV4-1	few	CASSLSPGATGEEQYF	TGCGCCAGCAGCCTTTCACCGGGAGCTACCGGAGAAGAGCAGTACTTC
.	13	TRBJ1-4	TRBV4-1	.	CASSQNRGEKLFF	TGCGCCAGCAGCCAAAATCGGGGCGAAAAACTGTTTTTT
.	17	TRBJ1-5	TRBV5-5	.	CASSPVGSGRPNQPQHF	TGTGCCAGCAGCCCGGTGGGTTCCGGGCGGCCGAATCAGCCCCAGCATTTT
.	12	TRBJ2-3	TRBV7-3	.	CASSASLDTQYF	TGTGCCAGCAGCGCCTCTTTGGATACGCAGTATTTT
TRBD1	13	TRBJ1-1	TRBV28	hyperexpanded	CASSLDRGAEAFF	TGTGCCAGCAGTTTAGACAGGGGCGCTGAAGCTTTCTTT
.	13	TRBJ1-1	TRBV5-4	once	CASSRDTHTEAFF	TGTGCCAGCAGCCGGGACACACACACTGAAGCTTTCTTT
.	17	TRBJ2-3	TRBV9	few	CASSVASGLDLTDTQYF	TGTGCCAGCAGCGTAGCCTCCGGACTTGACCTCACAGATACGCAGTATTTT
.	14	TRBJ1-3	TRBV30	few	CAWNLRGSGNTIYF	TGTGCCTGGAATCTTAGAGGATCTGGAAACACCATATATTTT
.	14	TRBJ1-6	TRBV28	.	CASSRTRTGSPLHF	TGTGCCAGCAGTCGGACAAGGACTGGCTCACCCCTCCACTTT
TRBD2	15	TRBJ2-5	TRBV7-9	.	CASSPPTSGRETQYF	TGTGCCAGCAGCCCCCCGACTAGCGGGAGGGAGACCCAGTACTTC
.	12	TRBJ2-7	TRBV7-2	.	CASSLTGVEQYF	TGTGCCAGCAGCTTAACAGGTGTCGAGCAGTACTTC
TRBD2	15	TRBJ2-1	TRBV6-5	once	CASSNRTSVYNEQFF	TGTGCCAGCAGTAATCGGACTAGCGTCTACAATGAGCAGTTCTTC
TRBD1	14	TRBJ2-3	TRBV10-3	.	CAISTGQGTGTQYF	TGTGCCATCAGTACCGGACAGGGTACTGGTACGCAGTATTTT
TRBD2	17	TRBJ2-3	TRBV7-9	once	CASSPPRLAGDADTQYF	TGTGCCAGCAGCCCACCGCGACTAGCTGGTGATGCAGATACGCAGTATTTT
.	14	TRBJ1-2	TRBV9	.	CASSVDGEHYGYTF	TGTGCCAGCAGCGTAGACGGGGAACACTATGGCTACACCTTC
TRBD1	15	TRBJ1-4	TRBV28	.	CASSPTGGLNEKLFF	TGTGCCAGCAGTCCGACAGGGGGCTTAAATGAAAAACTGTTTTTT
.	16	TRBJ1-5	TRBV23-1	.	CASSRTTRASNQPQHF	TGCGCCAGCAGTCGAACCACCAGGGCCAGCAATCAGCCCCAGCATTTT